This TCR beta chain stems from a study of blood T cell repertoires in COVID-19. Study-wide background: Some COVID-19 samples were acute and others convalescent; all came from the United States, Italy and Spain.

In the source study's methods: Counts of nucleated cells, estimated from reference gene primer amplification, were obtained. TCRdb keeps only in-frame clones here, not all; method: immunoSEQ multiplex PCR. The V and J calls and clone size are taken from that table; D and trimming were inferred from the DNA. The sample lists 250,000 to 350,000 clones, over 75% occurring once. The V gene's germline CDR1 is MNHNS and CDR2 SASEGT. The CDR3 extends over 15 amino acids. V was shortened by 1 base and J by 1 base, with 10 bases between the two germline ends. This chain links TRBV6-1 with TRBJ1-1; D is possibly TRBD1 (6 bases). The source of this sequence is a man aged 18 to 29 with active or convalescent COVID-19. Material for sequencing was peripheral blood. CDR3 nucleotide sequence: TGTGCCAGCAGTGAAGTTAAAGGGGGGAACACTGAAGCTTTCTTT. It is translated as CASSEVKGGNTEAFF.